Sequencing of this T cell receptor (beta chain) was carried out in a study of shared clonotypes between healthy human individuals (dated by TCRdb to about 2020). With regard to the full study: The cohort comprised a couple of women and a few men aged 18 to 49 years. Per donor, three plates each were used for CD4 naive and CD4 memory, two for CD8 naive, and one for CD8 memory. To estimate repertoire size and how much clonotypes are shared between individuals, the study performed deep sequencing of blood TCR repertoires from a handful of healthy adults. To increase sequencing depth and limit assay-specific biases, TCR repertoire library preparation and sequencing were carried out by different laboratories using diverse techniques. Per donor, leukapheresis produced somewhere between about 0.94 and 9.5 billion PBMCs. General study outcomes and caveats: Sharing across four donors was observed for approximately 5% of naive CD4, over 3% of naive CD8, roughly 2.4% of memory CD4, and around 0.44% of memory CD8 clonotypes. Compared with non-shared clonotypes, clonotypes shared by all four sorted-subset donors had higher generation probabilities. Sampling was restricted to blood, and TCR repertoires in tissue are likely to differ from TCR repertoires in blood. Even with the large sequencing depth, rarefaction of the sorted-subset datasets indicated that sequencing was incomplete. Naive subsets generally had larger estimated clonotype richness than memory subsets did. Because the study included only a small number of donors, the genetic and exposure-history diversity represented was limited. Pairwise subsampling led to the expectation that sequencing depth would affect the degree of clonotype sharing among donors.

The donors were healthy, HIV-negative adults with no recently reported acute infections or vaccinations. Every donor was a Caucasian adult residing in Nashville, Tennessee, USA. CD4+ T cells were enriched by magnetic negative selection, after which naive cells were positively selected on CD45RA and the negative fraction was taken as the memory subset. After blood collection by leukapheresis, PBMCs were isolated using Ficoll-Histopaque density gradient centrifugation and then cryopreserved in the vapor phase of liquid nitrogen. Purity and quantity of every magnetically sorted T cell population were checked by analytical flow cytometry. Genomic DNA was isolated from every sorted fraction and measured by UV absorbance on a Nanodrop 2000c. V lost 1 base and J lost 4 bases; the stretch between them is 12 bases long. The CDR3 measures 15 amino acids from cysteine to phenylalanine. Solely the CDR3 DNA is kept, with 45 bases framed from the first base. The germline V gene yields SGHDN for CDR1 and FVKESK for CDR2.

Note on this clone: The clone's antigen remains unknown. No clone much larger than this one lies a single base away; base qualities are absent.

TCR CDR3 regions were amplified from genomic DNA by multiplex PCR using the deep immunoSEQ assay. Extracted genomic DNA from each cell subset was spread evenly across all wells of several immunoSEQ 96-well plates, with each plate serving as a replicate. For sorted subsets, roughly 0.2 ug genomic DNA, equal to some 28,000 T cell genomes, was loaded into each replicate PCR. Purified libraries were quantified with a Qubit 3.0 fluorometer, sized on a Bioanalyzer 2100, and re-quantified with the KAPA Library Quantification kit. Every immunoSEQ 96-well plate was sequenced on a separate single-read 150-cycle Illumina NextSeq 550 flow cell. On the study's bioinformatics: Because the immunoSEQ output included only junctional sequences and no quality scores, the filtering could not be the same as the filtering used for full-length reads. Sequences were annotated with PyIR, a Python wrapper for IgBLAST v1.9, and V/J genes and CDR3 were assigned using IMGT germline references. Reads were removed for weak V/J assignments (E-value above 1e-6), missing CDR3, stop codons, out-of-frame junctions, or ambiguous translated residues. A V3J clonotype was defined by an identical inferred V gene, J gene, and CDR3 amino acid sequence. Percentage overlap between repertoires was calculated by dividing the number of shared unique clonotypes by the size of the smaller repertoire. Repertoire richness was assessed with RTK rarefaction, the Chao1 estimator, and Recon v2.1 estimates of unobserved clonotypes. Generation probabilities were computed with OLGA for all TCRbeta clonotypes obtained by the gDNA method from several donors. The immuneACCESS repertoire file appears here via TCRdb, limited to in-frame rearrangements. These files lack a portion of the clones; in checked studies, under half of the deficit traces to unresolved V genes, and the cause of the others is not known. V, J and clone size are those of that table, while D and trimming were read from the DNA. The sample table holds fewer than 2.5 million clones, of which approximately 94% were seen once. The ten biggest clones cover 0.36% of the sample.

This TCR came from a man aged 18 to 30 in good health. Some clones in this sample may be carry-over from other donors' samples. The chain couples TRBV14 to TRBJ2-3; the D segment could be TRBD2, given 6 matching bases. Sequenced material: naive CD4+ T cells from PBMCs. This sample's cell subset or site label indicates: CD45RA+ positively selected. In nucleotides, the sequence is TGTGCCAGCAGCCAAGTCAGCGGAGGGGCAGATACGCAGTATTTT. The translation is CASSQVSGGADTQYF.